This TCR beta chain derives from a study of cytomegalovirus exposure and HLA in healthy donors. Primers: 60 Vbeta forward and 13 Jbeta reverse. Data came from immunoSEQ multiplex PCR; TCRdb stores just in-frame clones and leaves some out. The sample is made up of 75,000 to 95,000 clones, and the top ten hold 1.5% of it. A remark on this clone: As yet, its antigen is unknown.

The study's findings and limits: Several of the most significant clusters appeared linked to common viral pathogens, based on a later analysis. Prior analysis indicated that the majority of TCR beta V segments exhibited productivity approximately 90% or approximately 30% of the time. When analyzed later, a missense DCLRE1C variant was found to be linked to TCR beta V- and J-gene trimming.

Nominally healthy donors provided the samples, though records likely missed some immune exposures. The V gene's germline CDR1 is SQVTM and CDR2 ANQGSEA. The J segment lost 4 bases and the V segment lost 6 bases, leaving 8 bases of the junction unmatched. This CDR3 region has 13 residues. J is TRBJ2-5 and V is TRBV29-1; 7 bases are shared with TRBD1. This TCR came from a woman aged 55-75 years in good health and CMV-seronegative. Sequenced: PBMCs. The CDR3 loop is CSVSDRPPETQYF. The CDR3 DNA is TGCAGCGTCTCGGACAGGCCCCCAGAGACCCAGTACTTC.